These 11 T cell receptor beta chains came from one sample sequenced in a study of T cells after somatic rescue of genetic block. The data were produced by immunoSEQ multiplex PCR, yet TCRdb's version contains in-frame clones alone and is incomplete. The data hold 14,000 to 15,000 clones, with about two thirds observed a single time. Sequenced material: peripheral blood mononuclear cells (PBMCs). These TCRs come from a boy aged 10-17 years.

This clone was picked up a small number of times. This chain connects TRBV28 to TRBJ1-1; D unclear. V was shortened by 3 bases and J by 0 bases, with 8 bases between the two germline ends. Per the germline V gene, CDR1 is MDHEN and CDR2 is SYDVKM. The CDR3 runs 14 residues. In DNA form, the CDR3 reads TGTGCCAGCAGTTTCCGGACCCTGAACACTGAAGCTTTCTTT. Translating gives CASSFRTLNTEAFF.

The sample holds a few counts of this clone. The chain joins TRBV6-1 to TRBJ2-7; TRBD1 matches at 11 bases. After removal of 6 bases from V and 3 bases from J, the junction contained 1 base not matched to a gene. Germline CDR1 reads MNHNS; CDR2 reads SASEGT. The CDR3 covers 13 residues. CDR3 residues: CASRDRGLYEQYF. The CDR3 region has the DNA TGTGCCAGCAGGGACAGGGGGCTCTACGAGCAGTACTTC.

This sequence joins TRBV6-6 and TRBJ2-7; possibly TRBD1 for D (6 bases). V lost 4 bases, J lost 0 bases, and 13 bases lay in between. The CDR3 is 15 amino acids. Germline V gives CDR1 MNHNY, CDR2 SVGAGI (reference sequence). The CDR3 reads CASSSFRDTSYEQYF. The DNA of the CDR3 is TGTGCCAGCAGTTCGTTTAGGGACACCTCCTACGAGCAGTACTTC.

The gene calls are TRBV5-1 and TRBJ1-6, with D possibly being TRBD1 (5 bases). The CDR3 is 15 amino acids. Trimming left V 0 bases short and J 7 bases short, with 11 bases between. Germline lookup yields CDR1 SGHRS and CDR2 YFSETQ. The CDR3 loop reads CASSLAGLENSPLHF. In DNA, the CDR3 is TGCGCCAGCAGCTTGGCAGGGCTCGAAAATTCACCCCTCCACTTT.

V gene TRBV5-1 combines with J gene TRBJ2-1, with 7 bases matching TRBD1. Trimming cost V 4 bases and J 14 bases; bases outside gene matches: 18. This CDR3 contains 15 residues. Germline assignment: CDR1 SGHRS and CDR2 YFSETQ. The CDR3 sequence is CASSGTELLPTAKFF. CDR3 DNA sequence: TGCGCCAGCAGCGGGACAGAGCTACTCCCGACTGCCAAGTTCTTC.

This rearrangement joins TRBV6-5 to TRBJ2-7, with D tentatively TRBD1 (6 bases). V was cut by 8 bases and J by 1 base, with 12 bases left in between. The CDR3 covers 13 residues. Germline assignment: CDR1 MNHEY and CDR2 SVGAGI. CDR3 nucleotides: TGTGCCAGCCGGCACAGGGTTTCCTACGAGCAGTACTTC. Protein product: CASRHRVSYEQYF.

This chain connects TRBV6-5 to TRBJ2-1; no clear D gene. CDR3 length equals 14 residues. CDR1 and CDR2 (germline): MNHEY, SVGAGI. V was pared by 8 bases and J by 0 bases, with 11 bases between. This chain's CDR3 is CASPVRRSYNEQFF. The CDR3 DNA reads as TGTGCCAGCCCCGTGAGGCGCTCCTACAATGAGCAGTTCTTC.

The chain has TRBV28 and TRBJ1-3; 9 nucleotides match TRBD1. The junction had 9 bases not matched to a gene; V was cut back by 6 bases and J by 0 bases. The CDR3 has 17 residues. Germline CDR1 reads MDHEN; CDR2 reads SYDVKM. The CDR3 reads CASSPGTGYFSGNTIYF. CDR3 DNA sequence: TGTGCCAGCAGCCCCGGGACAGGGTATTTCTCTGGAAACACCATATATTTT.

This clone was found once. V usage is TRBV2 and J usage is TRBJ2-3; no firm D call. CDR1 and CDR2 (germline): SNHLY, FYNNEI. This CDR3 has 14 amino acids. Trimming took 5 bases from V and 5 from J, leaving 14 bases between them. The chain's CDR3 is CASSPREGVDTQYF. The CDR3 DNA reads TGTGCCAGCAGTCCAAGGGAAGGAGTAGATACGCAGTATTTT. Full variable domain (rest looked up from reference TRBV2 and TRBJ2-3): EPEVTQTPSHQVTQMGQEVILRCVPISNHLYFYWYRQILGQKVEFLVSFYNNEISEKSEIFDDQFSVERPDGSNFTLKIRSTKLEDSAMYFCASSPREGVDTQYFGPGTRLTVL.

V is TRBV7-6 and J is TRBJ2-3; D may correspond to TRBD1 or TRBD2 (6 bases each). Germline V lookup: CDR1 SGHVS, CDR2 FNYEAQ. There are 14 residues in the CDR3. Trimming removed 1 base at V and 4 bases at J, with 9 bases between. The CDR3 nucleotides are TGTGCCAGCAGCTTAGACGGGGGCCCAGATACGCAGTATTTT. It yields the protein CASSLDGGPDTQYF. Together with reference TRBV7-6 and TRBJ2-3, the CDR3 gives the full variable domain: GAGVSQSPRYKVTKRGQDVALRCDPISGHVSLYWYRQALGQGPEFLTYFNYEAQQDKSGLPNDRFSAERPEGSISTLTIQRTEQRDSAMYRCASSLDGGPDTQYFGPGTRLTVL.

The chain employs TRBV29-1 and TRBJ1-2; D perhaps matches TRBD1 (5 bases). Germline values: CDR1 SQVTM, CDR2 ANQGSEA. V was clipped by 6 bases and J by 1 base, with 12 bases between them. The CDR3 spans 13 residues. The CDR3 region has the DNA TGCAGCGTCGAGGGGCAGGTTAACTATGGCTACACCTTC. It codes for CSVEGQVNYGYTF.